These 25 T cell receptor beta chains originate from one sample sequenced in a study of blood T cell repertoires in COVID-19. Generated by immunoSEQ multiplex PCR, the TCRdb table keeps only in-frame clones and is missing some. The sample lists roughly 150,000 clones, around 84% seen once, with about 6% in the top ten. The sequenced sample consisted of PBMCs or T cells enriched from blood (not recorded which). Every receptor here comes from a man aged 40-49 years who had recovered from COVID-19.

This clone was seen once. J is TRBJ2-7 and V is TRBV24-1; 7 bases are shared with TRBD1. V gave up 8 bases and J gave up 3 bases; unmatched junction bases: 9. The CDR3 runs to 14 residues. Per the germline V gene, CDR1 is KGHDR and CDR2 is SFDVKD. CDR3 sequence: CATKSSGGIYEQYV. The CDR3 DNA is TGTGCCACCAAGTCCTCAGGGGGAATCTACGAGCAGTACGTC.

A single count supports this clone. The chain is built from TRBV2 and TRBJ2-1; tentatively, D is TRBD2 (5 bases). Germline V gives CDR1 SNHLY, CDR2 FYNNEI. With 8 bases removed from V and 0 bases from J, the gap between germline ends came to 11 bases. This CDR3 contains 14 residues. The CDR3 reads CASLAGNSYNEQFF. The CDR3 DNA reads as TGTGCCAGCCTAGCCGGGAACTCCTACAATGAGCAGTTCTTC.

The chain couples TRBV10-1 to TRBJ1-1, with D hard to call. V was cut by 3 bases and J by 8 bases, with 7 bases left in between. The CDR3 loop spans 11 amino acids. CDR1 WNHNN and CDR2 SYGVQD come from the germline V gene (reference sequence). The chain's CDR3 is CASSDSGEAFF. The DNA for the CDR3 is TGCGCCAGCAGTGATTCCGGGGAAGCTTTCTTT.

This clone appeared a few times. The chain joins TRBV5-1 to TRBJ2-7, with 7 bases aligning to TRBD2. The CDR3 has 15 amino acids. J gave up 5 bases and V 4 bases, and 12 bases lay outside the gene matches. Germline CDR1 SGHRS, CDR2 YFSETQ. The CDR3 region is CASSPRWEGNDEQYF. The DNA of the CDR3 is TGCGCCAGCAGCCCACGTTGGGAGGGTAACGACGAGCAGTACTTC.

V is TRBV6-6 and J is TRBJ2-3, with D perhaps matching TRBD2 (7 bases). This CDR3 has 16 amino acids. Germline lookup yields CDR1 MNHNY and CDR2 SVGAGI (reference sequence). The V end lost 5 bases, the J end lost 3 bases, and 18 bases lay between the germline ends. CDR3 sequence reads: CASSPRGAGETDTQYF. The CDR3 DNA follows: TGTGCCAGCAGTCCCCGGGGGGCGGGGGAGACAGATACGCAGTATTTT.

This clone has just a few counts. This sequence joins TRBV4-1 and TRBJ2-2; 10 bases match TRBD1. This CDR3 has 14 amino acids. The V and J ends lost 6 bases and 5 bases, in that order; junction bases with no gene match: 3. Germline CDR1 and CDR2: MGHRA and YSYEKL. The CDR3 nucleotides are TGCGCCAGCAGGGACAGGGGGAGTACCGGGGAGCTGTTTTTT. Translation: CASRDRGSTGELFF.

The rearrangement links TRBV5-1 to TRBJ2-2; the D gene is possibly TRBD2 (6 bases). Per the germline V gene, CDR1 is SGHRS and CDR2 is YFSETQ. The V gene lost 5 bases and the J gene lost 1 base, with 9 bases spanning the gap. The CDR3 sequence is 14 residues long. CDR3 amino acids: CASSSGLNTGELFF. Written as DNA, the CDR3 is TGCGCCAGCAGTTCGGGACTGAACACCGGGGAGCTGTTTTTT.

The rearrangement uses TRBV30 and TRBJ1-6; 9 nucleotides align to TRBD1. V lost 2 bases and J lost 2; bases outside the gene matches: 4. Germline values: CDR1 GTSNPN, CDR2 SVGIG (reference sequence). The CDR3 contains 16 residues. The CDR3 sequence: CAWSPTGGTYNSPLHF. CDR3 in DNA: TGTGCCTGGAGTCCAACAGGGGGCACCTATAATTCACCCCTCCACTTT.

A single count supports this clone. The chain employs TRBV9 and TRBJ2-3; maybe TRBD1 (5 bases). The length of the CDR3 is 14 residues. V lost 3 bases to trimming and J lost 6 bases, with 14 bases between them. CDR1 and CDR2 from the germline V gene are SGDLS and YYNGEE. The CDR3 bases are TGTGCCAGCAGCGCGCCCTCACCAGGGGATACGCAGTATTTT. Its protein is CASSAPSPGDTQYF. The whole variable domain, remainder taken from reference TRBV9 and TRBJ2-3, is DSGVTQTPKHLITATGQRVTLRCSPRSGDLSVYWYQQSLDQGLQFLIQYYNGEERAKGNILERFSAQQFPDLHSELNLSSLELGDSALYFCASSAPSPGDTQYFGPGTRLTVL.

This clone is a singleton in its sample. An end of the junction does not agree with germline; a read error may underlie this. V and J are TRBV2 and TRBJ2-2; D perhaps matches TRBD2 (5 bases). CDR3 length: 13 residues. Germline-derived CDR1 and CDR2 are SNHLY and FYNNEI. CDR3 loop: CASREGGTGELFF. Written as DNA, the CDR3 is TGTGCCAGCAGGGAAGGCGGGACCGGGGAGCTGTTTTTT.

The V and J genes are TRBV19 and TRBJ1-1, with 7 bases aligning to TRBD1. The germline CDR1 and CDR2 sequences are LNHDA and SQIVND (reference sequence). With V trimmed by 10 bases and J by 6 bases, 14 bases remained unmatched. This CDR3 comprises 14 residues. The CDR3: CATLVTGSGSEAFF. CDR3 nucleotides: TGTGCCACCTTGGTGACAGGGAGTGGCTCTGAAGCTTTCTTT. Filled out from reference TRBV19 and TRBJ1-1, the complete variable domain reads DGGITQSPKYLFRKEGQNVTLSCEQNLNHDAMYWYRQDPGQGLRLIYYSQIVNDFQKGDIAEGYSVSREKKESFPLTVTSAQKNPTAFYLCATLVTGSGSEAFFGQGTRLTVV.

The gene calls are TRBV5-1 and TRBJ2-2; D perhaps matches TRBD2 (5 bases). The CDR3 extends over 17 amino acids. V lost 0 bases to trimming and J lost 1 base, with 13 bases between them. Per germline, CDR1 SGHRS and CDR2 YFSETQ. The CDR3 loop is CASSLDGWGENTGELFF. DNA for the CDR3: TGCGCCAGCAGCTTGGACGGGTGGGGAGAGAACACCGGGGAGCTGTTTTTT. The full variable domain, in which reference TRBV5-1 and TRBJ2-2 provide the parts outside the CDR3, is KAGVTQTPRYLIKTRGQQVTLSCSPISGHRSVSWYQQTPGQGLQFLFEYFSETQRNKGNFPGRFSGRQFSNSRSEMNVSTLELGDSALYLCASSLDGWGENTGELFFGEGSRLTVL.

V and J are TRBV3-1 (or the pseudogene TRBV3-2) and TRBJ1-6; TRBD1 might be the D (6 bases). The germline V gene has CDR1 LGHDT and CDR2 YNNKEL (reference sequence). Trimming took 4 bases from V and 10 from J, leaving 14 bases between them. The CDR3 extends over 14 amino acids. Here the CDR3 DNA reads TGTGCCAGCAGCCCCTGGACAGCACGGTCACCCCTCCACTTT. Residues: CASSPWTARSPLHF.

The chain couples TRBV4-1 to TRBJ1-2; D is perhaps TRBD1 (5 bases). This CDR3 has 15 residues. With 4 bases removed from V and 6 bases from J, the gap between germline ends came to 18 bases. Germline CDR1 reads MGHRA; CDR2 reads YSYEKL. The CDR3 reads CASSRYQGSPDGYTF. In nucleotides, the CDR3 is TGCGCCAGCAGCCGTTACCAGGGCTCTCCGGATGGCTACACCTTC.

The V call is TRBV6-5, the J call TRBJ1-4; the match to TRBD1 covers 7 bases. Trimming cost V 6 bases and J 8 bases; bases outside gene matches: 12. This CDR3 is 15 amino acids long. Germline CDR1 and CDR2: MNHEY and SVGAGI. The CDR3: CASRGGQRGGEKLFF. DNA for the CDR3: TGTGCCAGCAGGGGGGGACAGAGAGGTGGAGAAAAACTGTTTTTT.

Here the CDR3 reads CATSGQGSYTGELFF. The CDR3 DNA is TGTGCCACCAGTGGCCAGGGTAGTTACACCGGGGAGCTGTTTTTT. This chain links TRBV24-1 with TRBJ2-2; TRBD1 is a possible D gene (5 bases). The CDR3 is made up of 15 amino acids. The V end was cut by 5 bases, the J end by 3 bases, with 12 bases between. The germline CDR1 and CDR2 sequences are KGHDR and SFDVKD.

The chain uses TRBV9 and TRBJ2-2, with a weak D call TRBD1 (6 bases). V shed 3 bases and J shed 4 bases, with 16 bases lying between them. CDR1 and CDR2 (germline): SGDLS, YYNGEE. The CDR3 extends over 16 amino acids. The CDR3 region has the DNA TGTGCCAGCAGCGACCGACAGGCCTCTTTCACCGGGGAGCTGTTTTTT. Translating it yields CASSDRQASFTGELFF.

The chain combines TRBV5-6 with TRBJ2-3, with 12 bases fitting TRBD2. This CDR3 comprises 18 residues. V dropped 2 bases and J dropped 6; count of bases not matched to a gene: 13. Germline V gene data show CDR1 as SGHDT and CDR2 as YYEEEE. The CDR3 region has the DNA TGTGCCAGCAGCTTCCTAGCGGGGGGGCCAGGAGTGGCGGATACGCAGTATTTT. Translating it yields CASSFLAGGPGVADTQYF.

This clone has more than one count but fewer than ten. The CDR3 DNA follows: TGTGCCAGCAGCACCCGGGGACTAGTTGCCGGGGAGCTGTTTTTT. It specifies CASSTRGLVAGELFF. The gene calls are TRBV5-4 and TRBJ2-2; 8 nucleotides align to TRBD2. The germline V gene encodes CDR1 SGHNT and CDR2 YYREEE (reference sequence). The ends lost 4 bases at V and 6 bases at J; junction bases unmatched: 8. There are 15 residues in the CDR3.

The chain couples TRBV24-1 to TRBJ1-2; 7 bases match TRBD1. The V and J ends lost 4 bases and 4 bases, in that order; junction bases with no gene match: 5. The V gene's germline CDR1 is KGHDR and CDR2 SFDVKD. The CDR3 has 14 residues. For the CDR3, the DNA is TGTGCCACCAGTGAACAGGGGCGGGCCTATGGCTACACCTTC. Protein: CATSEQGRAYGYTF.

The CDR3 DNA reads as TGTGCCAGCAGCTCCGCCGGGACAGGGGGCGCAATTTGGGCCCAGTACTTC. This encodes CASSSAGTGGAIWAQYF. V gene TRBV7-9 combines with J gene TRBJ2-5, with 12 bases aligning to TRBD1. The CDR3 totals 17 residues. Germline V gene lookup returns CDR1 SEHNR and CDR2 FQNEAQ (reference sequence). The trim removed 4 bases at V and 9 bases at J, leaving 15 bases unmatched. Looking up the rest from reference TRBV7-9 and TRBJ2-5 gives the full variable domain: DTGVSQNPRHKITKRGQNVTFRCDPISEHNRLYWYRQTLGQGPEFLTYFQNEAQLEKSRLLSDRFSAERPKGSFSTLEIQRTEQGDSAMYLCASSSAGTGGAIWAQYFGPGTRLLVL.

The chain recombines TRBV19 with TRBJ2-1, with 8 bases lining up with TRBD1. V trimming: 9 bases; J trimming: 1 base; junction bases outside the gene matches: 5. This CDR3 region has 14 residues. Germline values: CDR1 LNHDA, CDR2 SQIVND (reference sequence). Here the CDR3 DNA reads TGTGCCAGCCGGACAGGGCCGTCCTACAATGAGCAGTTCTTC. This codes for CASRTGPSYNEQFF.

This clone has only a few counts. This rearrangement joins TRBV5-6 to TRBJ2-6; weak D call: TRBD2 (6 bases). V lost 9 bases, J lost 0 bases, and 22 bases lay in between. CDR3 length: 18 residues. CDR1 and CDR2 from the germline V gene are SGHDT and YYEEEE. CDR3 residues: CATAGIRRLSSGANVLTF. The CDR3 nucleotides are TGTGCCACCGCGGGGATACGTCGACTATCCTCTGGGGCCAACGTCCTGACTTTC.

Notes on this clone: Germline is not matched at one junction end, which may reflect a read error. The chain employs TRBV5-6 and TRBJ2-4; D is possibly TRBD2 (5 bases). This CDR3 is 13 amino acids long. Germline V gene lookup returns CDR1 SGHDT and CDR2 YYEEEE. Written as DNA, the CDR3 is TGTGCCAGCAGCTTAGGTCACGGACTTTACTCGAACTTC. Protein sequence: CASSLGHGLYSNF.

V is TRBV10-3 and J is TRBJ1-1; D is perhaps TRBD1 (6 bases). Germline loops: CDR1 ENHRY, CDR2 SYGVKD. This CDR3 has 16 amino acids. Deletions cut 3 bases from V and 1 base from J, with 15 bases between. CDR3 sequence reads: CAISDTPGHPNTEAFF. DNA of the CDR3: TGTGCCATCAGTGACACTCCGGGACATCCGAACACTGAAGCTTTCTTT.